A single T cell receptor (beta chain) is shown here with its context. This sample is drawn from a study of technical replicates of blood from a few donors. Germline V lookup: CDR1 SQVTM, CDR2 ANQGSEA. The CDR3 loop spans 14 amino acids. V shed 7 bases and J 2 bases; nucleotides not matched to a gene: 8. Data came from immunoSEQ multiplex PCR; TCRdb stores just in-frame clones and leaves some out. The sample shows some 80,000 clones, around 90% of them seen only once. This receptor was identified in a human donor in good health. The V call is TRBV29-1, the J call TRBJ2-3, with 8 bases fitting TRBD2. Sequencing used T cells isolated from PBMCs. This CDR3 is CSAAGGPATDTQYF. The CDR3, as DNA: TGCAGCGCCGCGGGGGGCCCCGCCACAGATACGCAGTATTTT.